This T cell receptor (beta chain) derives from a study of cytomegalovirus exposure and HLA in healthy donors (dated by TCRdb to 2016 to 2017). About the investigation overall: According to an earlier analysis of 587 of the donors, about 180 million T cells yielded over 90 million unique TCR beta sequences and about 300 Gb of sequence data. Approximately 300 gigabases of sequencing data and tens of millions of unique TCR sequences were included in an early release covering around 600 HLA-typed donors. Of the 300 to 400 genotyped donors, 65% to 90% fell in the genetic ancestry cluster associated with self-reported Caucasian donors. The study aimed to test whether signatures of past pathogen exposure could be identified by cataloging public T cell receptors. The study used immunosequencing to profile the T cell repertoires of about 670 subjects and linked those repertoires to cytomegalovirus serostatus. Along with the roughly 700-subject first cohort, a separate validation cohort of 120 different subjects was used. The study combined high-throughput TCR immunosequencing, statistical association of individual TCRs with disease status, and machine learning to predict cytomegalovirus infection status. A later analysis re-examined previously published TCR beta repertoires from more than 600 donors and added high-resolution HLA genotyping to investigate patterns of TCR occurrence. Rather than drawing on any new phenotypic data, the later analysis identified candidate immune exposures from TCR beta sequences and the way those sequences occurred across donors. An earlier analysis of approximately 500 of the donors applied high-throughput TCR beta sequencing to assess whether each TCR beta V gene segment acted as functional or pseudogenic. Alongside the repertoire data, information on donor age, sex, ethnicity and CMV serostatus was compiled. A later genetic analysis used genome-wide SNP genotypes for 398 of the 666 donors, treating that subset as a discovery cohort. All discovery cohort repertoires had been generated on a single sequencing platform. HLA typing included class I and class II loci at four-digit resolution. The number of typed donors differed by locus: about 620-640 for A, B, C, DRB1 and DQB1; approximately 520 for DQA1; 606 for DPA1; and 400 to 480 for DPB1. Several DR-DQ haplotypes were treated as single units for association and clustering because of strong linkage in the cohort. Among under 450 genotyped donors of the cohort, an average of 235,054 unique TCR beta nucleotide sequences were sequenced per donor, roughly 18% of them non-productive.

The cohort consisted of 650 to 700 healthy bone marrow donors. At the time of sampling, every cohort member was nominally healthy, though immune exposures that went unrecorded were likely present. The donor tested CMV seropositive, placing the donor among the approximately 290 seropositive members of the cohort. A peripheral blood sample was collected from each donor, and TCR beta sequencing was performed on peripheral blood mononuclear cells. Genomic DNA extraction from the blood cell samples was performed with the Qiagen DNeasy Blood Extraction Kit. Details on this clone: The antigen it binds to is not known. No much larger clone is present one base from it, and per-base qualities are unavailable.

The method was the immunoSEQ multiplex PCR assay. A mixture of 60 forward primers for TCR Vbeta segments and 13 reverse primers for TCR Jbeta segments was used in the multiplex PCR. A multiplex PCR assay on genomic DNA amplified the CDR3 region of rearranged TCR beta genes. On the Illumina HiSeq System, the amplified TCR beta libraries were sequenced as 87-base-pair reads. Processing in the source paper ran as follows. Across the 600 to 700 repertoires, a later analysis counted some 81 million unique TCR beta chains, about 10 million of which were shared by at least two donors. A nearest-neighbor algorithm error-corrected the raw reads and collapsed the reads into unique sequences, merging closely related sequences to remove PCR and sequencing errors. V, D and J gene segments were assigned by aligning CDR3 sequences to IMGT reference sequences. Each retained sequence needed at least a six-nucleotide match to both a V gene segment and a J gene segment. Rearrangements were classified as productive when the CDR3 lacked stop codons and remained in frame with V and J, and all other rearrangements were classified as non-productive. Following IMGT convention, CDR3 was defined as the stretch from the second conserved V-encoded cysteine to the conserved J-encoded phenylalanine. In an earlier analysis of more than 550 of the donors, sequences lacking an unambiguous match to a single V gene segment were excluded. In an earlier analysis of approximately 610 of the donors, V segments were called functional above 56.7% productive rearrangements and were called segregating when the between-donor standard deviation exceeded 5%. To diagnose cytomegalovirus status from the catalog of TCR beta chain sequences, a statistical classification framework was built. In a later analysis, TCR nucleotide sequences were compared against IMGT/GENE-DB human TR gene sequences so that V and J genes could be assigned. A later analysis assigned CDR3 sequences and most-parsimonious VDJ recombination scenarios with the TCRdist pipeline. In a later analysis, every TCR beta chain was defined by the combination of its CDR3 amino acid sequence and its V-gene family, and reads without a unique V-gene family were dropped. To address suspected cross-contamination and a sequencing artifact, a later analysis removed around 590 highly shared, low-generation-probability nucleotide sequences. In a later analysis, a clonal expansion index for each public chain was calculated from normalized within-repertoire ranks of inferred template counts. Generation probabilities in a later analysis came from a VDJ recombination model fitted to out-of-frame rearrangements, and those results were checked against IGoR. A later analysis scored TCR-TCR, TCR-HLA and TCR-CMV co-occurrence with hypergeometric tests, applying a repertoire-size bias correction to TCR pairs. A later analysis estimated false discovery rates by permuting HLA or CMV assignments 20 times. In a later analysis, co-occurring TCRs were grouped using DBSCAN, and TCRdist sequence similarity was added for clustering within HLA-allele-positive subsets. Repertoires with fewer than 30,000 or more than 120,000 public chains, plus five repertoires with anomalous nucleotide sharing, were excluded from co-occurrence clustering. The table was pulled from immuneACCESS by TCRdb, which kept in-frame rearrangements only. Such tables lose some clones; where checked, under half of the loss comes from unresolved V genes, and the rest has no known cause. V and J calls and clone size are copied from that table; D and trimming were computed from the DNA. Within this sample are 40,000 to 45,000 clones, with roughly nine tenths of them counted one time only. About 8% of the sample belongs to the ten largest clones.

From the germline V gene, CDR1 is SQVTM and CDR2 is ANQGSEA. There are 14 amino acids in the CDR3, from cysteine to phenylalanine inclusive. Only the CDR3 region is kept as DNA, spanning 42 bases read in frame from base 1. Here V drops 6 bases and J drops 3 bases, and the junction holds 9 bases not matched to any gene. The research as a whole found: An earlier analysis of approximately 530 of the donors showed that most TCR beta V segments appeared in productive rearrangements either about 87% or about 30% of the time, which broadly matched IMGT annotations. In a later analysis, more than 15,000 TCR beta sequences were associated with specific HLA alleles at a false discovery rate of 0.05. Presence/absence analyses assumed roughly uniform sequencing depth across donors, an assumption that may not hold. An association between a missense DCLRE1C variant and V-gene and J-gene trimming of TCR beta chains was found in a later genetic analysis and replicated in an independent cohort. Only TCR beta chains were sequenced in this cohort, and the absence of alpha or paired-chain data limited detectable features. A few of the identified cytomegalovirus-associated TCR beta chains were confirmed in vitro to be specific for cytomegalovirus antigens. When HLA alleles, especially DR and DQ, strongly co-occurred, TCR associations were difficult to assign to individual alleles. For the cohort, immune exposure information was limited to CMV serostatus. It was suggested by the authors that the approach could potentially be generalized to other disease states and immunological phenotypes. Linkage disequilibrium might explain the correlated functional status among segregating V segments, but an unknown experimental factor could not be excluded. While some public TCRs were present in many individuals, most TCR sequences turned up only very rarely across donors. In a later analysis, HLA-associated TCR beta chains showed more clonal expansion and lower generation probabilities than non-associated chains that were equally common. In the study, roughly 160 TCR beta chains were listed as associated with cytomegalovirus. A further reported finding was that TCR beta sequences accurately predicted the HLA-A and HLA-B alleles for most subjects in the first cohort. The classifier was reported to diagnose cytomegalovirus status with high specificity and sensitivity in both the original and validation cohorts. Because some donors lacked HLA typing at each locus, the association tests relied only on the typed subset. A later genetic analysis reported fewer N-insertions in productive TCRs among donors in an Asian-associated ancestry cluster than the roughly 620-donor mean. Some 16 rarely observed V segments, including chromosome 9 orphons, were excluded from the earlier analysis of some 590 of the donors because counts were too low. A cluster of highly shared sequence variants was judged likely to represent a technical artifact of the sequencing pipeline. Most CMV-associated TCR beta chains appeared to be HLA-restricted in a later analysis, and the HLA associations seemed to be driven largely by CMV exposure. In a later analysis, the rate of TCR association differed among HLA loci, with DRB1 alleles having the most associated TCRs and HLA-C alleles having the fewest. The 87-base-pair reads could not distinguish some IMGT-functional V segments, including TRBV6-2 and TRBV6-3, so those segments were excluded. According to a later analysis, parvovirus B19, influenza, CMV and Epstein-Barr virus appeared linked to several top co-occurrence clusters.

The TCR was taken from a woman in her thirties or forties in good health and CMV-seropositive. The chain is made from TRBV29-1 and TRBJ2-7, with TRBD1 matching 9 junction bases. The specimen sequenced was PBMCs. CDR3 loop: CSVVPETGGYEQYF. The nucleotide sequence is given as TGCAGCGTCGTCCCGGAGACAGGGGGCTACGAGCAGTACTTC.